Below, 31 T cell receptor beta chains from the same sample are listed, as sequenced in a study of blood T cell repertoires in COVID-19 (dated by TCRdb to about 2020). Library construction relied on the immunoSEQ multiplex PCR assay. As stored in TCRdb, this immuneACCESS dataset retains in-frame rearrangements with V and J assigned. A fraction of the clones does not appear; measured against another copy, unresolved V genes explain less than half of the discrepancy, and the remainder lacks a known reason. Here the sample has approximately 70,000 clones; 79% occur a single time. The ten largest account for about a quarter of the sample. The sequenced material came from peripheral blood. The receptors come from a man in his fifties or sixties with active or convalescent COVID-19.

This sequence joins TRBV19 and TRBJ2-4, with 7 bases lining up with TRBD1. Germline values: CDR1 LNHDA, CDR2 SQIVND (reference sequence). The CDR3 contains 16 residues. The V and J ends lost 5 bases and 0 bases, in that order; junction bases with no gene match: 7. The CDR3 bases are TGTGCCAGTAGTCCCCGGGACAGATTAGCCAAAAACATTCAGTACTTC. It codes for CASSPRDRLAKNIQYF.

The chain's CDR3 is CASTGGVTNEKLFF. Here the CDR3 DNA reads TGTGCCAGCACCGGAGGGGTAACTAATGAAAAACTGTTTTTT. V gene TRBV6-5 combines with J gene TRBJ1-4, with D possibly TRBD1 on 5 matching bases. There are 14 residues in the CDR3. CDR1 MNHEY and CDR2 SVGAGI come from the germline V gene. V dropped 7 bases and J dropped 1 base, with 10 bases sitting between them.

J is TRBJ1-2 and V is TRBV5-1, with 7 bases identical to TRBD1. V lost 0 bases to trimming and J lost 6 bases; unmatched junction nucleotides: 5. The CDR3 runs 14 residues. Germline V CDR1 and CDR2: SGHRS, YFSETQ. The CDR3 region is CASSLGGGRDGYTF. In DNA, the CDR3 is TGCGCCAGCAGCTTGGGAGGGGGCAGGGATGGCTACACCTTC.

V gene TRBV15 combines with J gene TRBJ2-2; 8 bases are shared with TRBD2. The J segment lost 7 bases and the V segment lost 5 bases, leaving 6 bases of the junction unmatched. CDR1 LNHNV and CDR2 YYDKDF come from the germline V gene (reference sequence). The CDR3 runs to 14 residues. CDR3 coding DNA: TGTGCCACCAGCCGGGGGGGAAATGACGGGGAGCTGTTTTTT. Encoded protein: CATSRGGNDGELFF.

This rearrangement joins TRBV28 to TRBJ1-6, with TRBD1 as a possible D gene (5 bases). The CDR3 sequence is 15 residues long. V dropped 8 bases and J dropped 5 bases, with 16 bases sitting between them. Per germline, CDR1 MDHEN and CDR2 SYDVKM. CDR3 nucleotides: TGTGCCAGCCGGACACTGAGTCAGCATAATTCACCCCTCCACTTT. Its translation: CASRTLSQHNSPLHF.

The CDR3 DNA is TGTGCCAGCAGCCTCCGGGGCCCGGACAGGTCACCCCTCCACTTT. This codes for CASSLRGPDRSPLHF. The V call is TRBV6-5, the J call TRBJ1-6, with 7 bases identical to TRBD1. V lost 6 bases, J lost 10 bases, and 12 bases stayed unmatched. Germline V gene sequence: CDR1 MNHEY, CDR2 SVGAGI. The CDR3 has 15 amino acids.

The chain uses TRBV28 and TRBJ2-7; 7 bases line up with TRBD1. CDR3 length: 14 amino acids. Germline trimming cut 7 bases from V and 2 bases from J; bases unmatched to any gene: 8. CDR1 MDHEN and CDR2 SYDVKM come from the germline V gene. CDR3 sequence: CASIGDRQTYEQYF. The CDR3, as DNA: TGTGCCAGCATTGGGGACAGACAAACCTACGAGCAGTACTTC.

This sequence joins TRBV5-1 and TRBJ2-7, with no clear D. Germline loops: CDR1 SGHRS, CDR2 YFSETQ. There are 13 residues in the CDR3. V lost 4 bases to trimming and J lost 2 bases, with 10 bases between them. In DNA, the CDR3 is TGCGCCAGCAGCCAGGCTCGGACCTACGAGCAGTACTTC. Translation gives CASSQARTYEQYF.

The genes are TRBV19 and TRBJ1-1; 10 bases line up with TRBD1. This CDR3 has 14 residues. Germline loops: CDR1 LNHDA, CDR2 SQIVND (reference sequence). Trimming removed 5 bases from V and 4 bases from J; junction bases left unmatched: 4. DNA of the CDR3: TGTGCCAGTAGTCCTTGGACAGGGGGCACTGAAGCTTTCTTT. Amino acids: CASSPWTGGTEAFF.

This clone was counted once. This chain joins TRBV7-2 and TRBJ2-5, with 12 bases fitting TRBD2. The CDR3 is made up of 17 amino acids. Germline V gene sequence: CDR1 SGHTA, CDR2 FQGNSA. V lost 0 bases and J lost 4; bases outside the gene matches: 6. The CDR3 DNA is TGTGCCAGCAGCTTAGCTCCGGGACTAGCGGGTCTAGAGACCCAGTACTTC. Translation gives CASSLAPGLAGLETQYF.

This clone appeared a single time. V is TRBV2 and J is TRBJ1-4; the D gene is possibly TRBD1 (5 bases). This CDR3 has 14 amino acids. V dropped 7 bases and J dropped 6 bases, with 15 bases sitting between them. In germline, CDR1 is SNHLY, CDR2 FYNNEI. The CDR3 sequence: CASKDGRADEKLFF. The CDR3 DNA sequence: TGTGCCAGCAAGGATGGCAGGGCGGATGAAAAACTGTTTTTT.

The CDR3 loop reads CASSLGTGSNEKLFF. The CDR3 DNA follows: TGTGCCAGCAGCCTCGGGACAGGAAGTAATGAAAAACTGTTTTTT. This sequence joins TRBV7-3 and TRBJ1-4; TRBD1 aligns across 8 bases. Germline V gene data show CDR1 as SGHTA and CDR2 as FQGTGA. Unmatched junction bases numbered 6, after V lost 5 bases and J lost 4 bases. The CDR3 covers 15 residues.

The rearrangement joins TRBV30 to TRBJ1-1, with D possibly matching TRBD1 (6 bases). The germline gives CDR1 GTSNPN, CDR2 SVGIG (reference sequence). V was cut by 6 bases and J by 0 bases, with 14 bases left in between. The CDR3 length is 14 residues. CDR3 DNA sequence: TGTGCCTGTACACTTGGGACACTGAACACTGAAGCTTTCTTT. This encodes CACTLGTLNTEAFF. The full variable domain, rest sourced from reference TRBV30 and TRBJ1-1, is SQTIHQWPATLVQPVGSPLSLECTVEGTSNPNLYWYRQAAGRGLQLLFYSVGIGQISSEVPQNLSASRPQDRQFILSSKKLLLSDSGFYLCACTLGTLNTEAFFGQGTRLTVV.

V is TRBV6-5 and J is TRBJ2-7; D possibly corresponds to TRBD2 (5 bases). Germline lookup yields CDR1 MNHEY and CDR2 SVGAGI. Trimming pared 2 bases from V and 5 bases from J, leaving 13 bases between. This CDR3 has 14 amino acids. DNA for the CDR3: TGTGCCAGCAGTTACGATCTACGGGGAGACGAGCAGTACTTC. Its translation is CASSYDLRGDEQYF.

The CDR3 sequence is CASSLEQGYTEAFF. The CDR3 DNA reads as TGCGCCAGCAGCTTGGAACAGGGATACACTGAAGCTTTCTTT. The rearrangement links TRBV5-1 to TRBJ1-1; D is possibly TRBD1 (6 bases). Germline V gene lookup returns CDR1 SGHRS and CDR2 YFSETQ. The CDR3 has 14 amino acids. V was shortened by 0 bases and J by 3 bases, with 9 bases between the two germline ends.

This clone was observed at least ten times. The rearrangement joins TRBV19 to TRBJ2-7; TRBD1 aligns across 11 bases. The CDR3 spans 15 residues. The germline V gene encodes CDR1 LNHDA and CDR2 SQIVND (reference sequence). After removal of 3 bases from V and 3 bases from J, the junction contained 4 bases not matched to a gene. CDR3 nucleotides: TGTGCCAGTAGTATGACCGGGACAGGGGGCTACGAGCAGTACTTC. Its protein product is CASSMTGTGGYEQYF. Looking up the rest from reference TRBV19 and TRBJ2-7 gives the full variable domain: DGGITQSPKYLFRKEGQNVTLSCEQNLNHDAMYWYRQDPGQGLRLIYYSQIVNDFQKGDIAEGYSVSREKKESFPLTVTSAQKNPTAFYLCASSMTGTGGYEQYFGPGTRLTVT.

CDR3 residues: CATRGLPGRPNTGELFF. The CDR3 DNA sequence: TGTGCCACCAGGGGACTCCCGGGGCGGCCGAACACCGGGGAGCTGTTTTTT. The chain combines TRBV21-1 with TRBJ2-2; the table assigns TRBD2, which was not confirmed against the DNA. TRBV21-1 is recorded as a pseudogene. The CDR3 is 17 residues long.

V and J are TRBV3-1 (or the pseudogene TRBV3-2) and TRBJ2-2, with 10 bases aligning to TRBD1. CDR3 size: 16 residues. The trim removed 4 bases at V and 5 bases at J, leaving 7 bases unmatched. Germline CDR1 is LGHDT and CDR2 is YNNKEL (reference sequence). CDR3 coding DNA: TGTGCCAGCAGCCTTACAGGACAGGGGGTAACCGGGGAGCTGTTTTTT. Translating it yields CASSLTGQGVTGELFF.

The chain combines TRBV5-1 with TRBJ2-3; D may be TRBD2 (6 bases). Germline lookup yields CDR1 SGHRS and CDR2 YFSETQ. This CDR3 has 16 residues. Trimming pared 0 bases from V and 1 base from J, leaving 12 bases between. CDR3 nucleotides: TGCGCCAGCAGCTTGGGGCTTAGCGGAGGCACAGATACGCAGTATTTT. It yields the protein CASSLGLSGGTDTQYF.

The sample holds one count of this clone. This chain joins TRBV7-2 and TRBJ1-2; 7 bases map to TRBD1. V lost 6 bases and J lost 8; bases outside the gene matches: 12. The germline V gene encodes CDR1 SGHTA and CDR2 FQGNSA. This CDR3 comprises 14 residues. The CDR3 bases are TGTGCCAGCAGTAACAGGGACAGCTATGTGGGCTACACCTTC. Amino acid sequence: CASSNRDSYVGYTF.

This chain links TRBV10-3 with TRBJ2-1, with 8 nucleotides matching TRBD2. This CDR3 is built from 17 residues. Germline loops: CDR1 ENHRY, CDR2 SYGVKD. V gave up 0 bases and J gave up 7 bases; unmatched junction bases: 11. The CDR3 bases are TGTGCCATCAGTGAGTCCTCGCGTCTGCGGGGGGTAAATGAGCAGTTCTTC. Its translation: CAISESSRLRGVNEQFF.

The genes are TRBV7-2 and TRBJ2-2; D not certain. This CDR3 is built from 14 residues. CDR1 and CDR2 (germline): SGHTA, FQGNSA. Trimming removed 3 bases at V and 8 bases at J, with 13 bases between. The CDR3 spells CASSLAAMAGELFF. CDR3 sequence (DNA): TGTGCCAGCAGCTTGGCGGCCATGGCTGGGGAGCTGTTTTTT.

This chain connects TRBV2 to TRBJ2-3, with 7 bases aligning to TRBD2. The trim removed 3 bases at V and 9 bases at J, leaving 3 bases unmatched. This CDR3 spans 12 amino acids. The germline V gene encodes CDR1 SNHLY and CDR2 FYNNEI. CDR3 sequence reads: CASSDRDYTQYF. The DNA of the CDR3 is TGTGCCAGCAGTGACCGGGACTACACGCAGTATTTT. Variable domain in full (rest from reference TRBV2 and TRBJ2-3): EPEVTQTPSHQVTQMGQEVILRCVPISNHLYFYWYRQILGQKVEFLVSFYNNEISEKSEIFDDQFSVERPDGSNFTLKIRSTKLEDSAMYFCASSDRDYTQYFGPGTRLTVL.

The chain employs TRBV7-9 and TRBJ1-4, with D hard to call. With 3 bases removed from V and 0 bases from J, the gap between germline ends came to 8 bases. The CDR3 spans 15 residues. Germline CDR1 is SEHNR and CDR2 is FQNEAQ (reference sequence). The CDR3 DNA is TGTGCCAGCAGCTTGAACAATCCAACTAATGAAAAACTGTTTTTT. Translated, it gives CASSLNNPTNEKLFF.

The V and J genes are TRBV3-1 (or the pseudogene TRBV3-2) and TRBJ2-7; D is uncertain. Trimming removed 3 bases from V and 3 bases from J, with 6 bases in between. CDR1 and CDR2 (germline): LGHDT, YNNKEL (reference sequence). This CDR3 region has 12 residues. The DNA for the CDR3 is TGTGCCAGCAGCCAGAGTGACTACGAGCAGTACTTC. It translates to CASSQSDYEQYF.

This clone has a handful of counts. The rearrangement links TRBV6-6 to TRBJ2-7, with D perhaps matching TRBD2 (6 bases). The CDR3 spans 16 residues. Trimming pared 1 base from V and 0 bases from J, leaving 13 bases between. Looked up from germline, CDR1 is MNHNY and CDR2 is SVGAGI (reference sequence). CDR3 amino acids: CASSYFGGESSYEQYF. In DNA, the CDR3 is TGTGCCAGCAGTTACTTCGGGGGTGAGAGCTCCTACGAGCAGTACTTC.

The V and J genes are TRBV6-5 and TRBJ1-1; TRBD1 might be the D (6 bases). The CDR3 totals 14 residues. Germline V lookup: CDR1 MNHEY, CDR2 SVGAGI. Deletions cut 0 bases from V and 12 bases from J, with 17 bases between. CDR3: CASSYSLGAGRSFF. The CDR3 coding sequence is TGTGCCAGCAGTTACTCCTTGGGGGCGGGTAGGTCTTTCTTT.

A few counts support this clone. This rearrangement joins TRBV7-2 to TRBJ1-2; D unclear. Per the germline V gene, CDR1 is SGHTA and CDR2 is FQGNSA. The CDR3 contains 11 residues. Trimming removed 2 bases from V and 6 bases from J, with 4 bases in between. This chain's CDR3 is CASSLYHGYTF. In nucleotides, the CDR3 is TGTGCCAGCAGCTTATATCATGGCTACACCTTC.

This clone was observed once. The rearrangement links TRBV18 to TRBJ2-1, with unresolved D. This CDR3 has 11 amino acids. Per germline, CDR1 KGHSH and CDR2 LQKENI. With 3 bases removed from V and 5 bases from J, the gap between germline ends came to 2 bases. CDR3 sequence (DNA): TGTGCCAGCTCACCCGACAATGAGCAGTTCTTC. Encoded protein: CASSPDNEQFF.

The chain combines TRBV7-9 with TRBJ2-1, with D tentatively TRBD2 (6 bases). Trimming took 1 base from V and 5 from J, leaving 12 bases between them. Germline CDR1 SEHNR, CDR2 FQNEAQ (reference sequence). The CDR3 loop spans 15 amino acids. CDR3 in DNA: TGTGCCAGCAGCTTAGTTGGGGGGACCCACAATGAGCAGTTCTTC. This gives the protein CASSLVGGTHNEQFF.

The chain carries TRBV11-2 and TRBJ2-5; D is possibly TRBD2 (6 bases). From germline, CDR1 is SGHAT and CDR2 FQNNGV. V was clipped by 5 bases and J by 4 bases, with 14 bases between them. The CDR3 contains 14 residues. The CDR3 DNA sequence: TGTGCCAGCAGCCCCCAGGCTAGCGTAGAGACCCAGTACTTC. Encoded protein: CASSPQASVETQYF. Using reference TRBV11-2 and TRBJ2-5 for the parts outside the CDR3, the full variable domain is EAGVAQSPRYKIIEKRQSVAFWCNPISGHATLYWYQQILGQGPKLLIQFQNNGVVDDSQLPKDRFSAERLKGVDSTLKIQPAKLEDSAVYLCASSPQASVETQYFGPGTRLLVL.